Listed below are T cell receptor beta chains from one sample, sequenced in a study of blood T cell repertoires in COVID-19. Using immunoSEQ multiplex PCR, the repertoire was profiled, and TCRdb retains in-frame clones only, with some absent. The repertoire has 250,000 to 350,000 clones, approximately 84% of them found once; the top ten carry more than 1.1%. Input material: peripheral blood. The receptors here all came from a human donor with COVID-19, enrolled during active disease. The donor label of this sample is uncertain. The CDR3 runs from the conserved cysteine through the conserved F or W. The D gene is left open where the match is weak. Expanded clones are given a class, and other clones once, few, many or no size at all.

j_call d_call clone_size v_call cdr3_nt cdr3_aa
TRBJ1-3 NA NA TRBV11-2 TGTGCCAGCAGCCTTTCTTCCACCCAACAGGGTGGAAACACCATATATTTT CASSLSSTQQGGNTIYF
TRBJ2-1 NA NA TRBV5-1 TGCGCCAGCAGCTTGGCCAGACAGTCCCTGTACAATGAGCAGTTCTTC CASSLARQSLYNEQFF
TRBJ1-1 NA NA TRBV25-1 TGTGCCAGCAGTGAATGGGGGGGTATGAACACTGAAGCTTTCTTT CASSEWGGMNTEAFF
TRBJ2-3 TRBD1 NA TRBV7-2 TGTGCCAGCAGCCCCGGACAGGGTCAAGATACGCAGTATTTT CASSPGQGQDTQYF
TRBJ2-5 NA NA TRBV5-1 TGCGCCAGTGGGACCGGGGGAAGTGGTCAAGAGACCCAGTACTTC CASGTGGSGQETQYF
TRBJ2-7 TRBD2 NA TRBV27 TGTGCCAGCAGCGGGACTAGCGGGGGGGTGCGCGAGCAGTACTTC CASSGTSGGVREQYF
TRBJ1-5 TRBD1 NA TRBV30 TGTGCCTGGAGTGGGGGGACAGGCCTCTTTGGCCAGCCCCAGCATTTT CAWSGGTGLFGQPQHF
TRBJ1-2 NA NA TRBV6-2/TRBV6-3 TGTGCCAGCAGTAACGACATGGGGCTTGGCTACACCTTC CASSNDMGLGYTF
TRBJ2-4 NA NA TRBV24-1 TGTGCCACCGAGGGGGTGGCCAAAAACATTCAGTACTTC CATEGVAKNIQYF
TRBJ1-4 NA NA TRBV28 TGTGCCAGCAGACAGGGCTGGGAAAAACTGTTTTTT CASRQGWEKLFF
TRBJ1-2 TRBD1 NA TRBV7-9 TGTGCCAGCAGCTTACAGGGGGCATATGGCTACACCTTC CASSLQGAYGYTF
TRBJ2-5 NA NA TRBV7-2 TGTGCCAGCAGCCCCAATGGGGGGGGCCTACAATATGAGACCCAGTACTTC CASSPNGGGLQYETQYF
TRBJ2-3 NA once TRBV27 TGTGCCAGCAGAAACGGAGGGCTGAGCACAGATACGCAGTATTTT CASRNGGLSTDTQYF
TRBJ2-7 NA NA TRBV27 TGTGCCAGCAGTTCCCAGAACTCCTACGAGCAGTACTTC CASSSQNSYEQYF
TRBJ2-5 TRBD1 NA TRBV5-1 TGCGCCAGCAGCAGGGGGACAGCGGAGACCCAGTACTTC CASSRGTAETQYF
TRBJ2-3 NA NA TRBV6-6 TGTGCCAGCAGTCGAGAATCGGCGACAGGAGCAGATACGCAGTATTTT CASSRESATGADTQYF
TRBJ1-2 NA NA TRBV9 TGTGCCAGCAGCGTAGTGGAGCAGGGGTCTGGCTACACCTTC CASSVVEQGSGYTF
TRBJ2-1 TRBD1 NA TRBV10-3 TGTGCCATCAACCCAACAGGGGGCCGCTACAATGAGCAGTTCTTC CAINPTGGRYNEQFF
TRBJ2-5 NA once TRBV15 TGTGCCACCAGCAGAGATCACTCCCAGGGCCAAGAGACCCAGTACTTC CATSRDHSQGQETQYF
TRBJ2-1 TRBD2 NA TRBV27 TGTGCCAGCAGACCCACCGCGGGACTAGCGGGAGTAGATGAGCAGTTCTTC CASRPTAGLAGVDEQFF
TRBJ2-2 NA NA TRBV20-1 TGCAGTGCTAGTGATGGGAGAAACACCGGGGAGCTGTTTTTT CSASDGRNTGELFF
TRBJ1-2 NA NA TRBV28 TGTGCCAGCAGTGCTCCGGGACACCCTAACTATGGCTACACCTTC CASSAPGHPNYGYTF
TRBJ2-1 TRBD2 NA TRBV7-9 TGTGCCAGCAGCTTATCGGCGGGCGGGAGGTCATTTTACAATGAGCAGTTCTTC CASSLSAGGRSFYNEQFF
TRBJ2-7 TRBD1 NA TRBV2 TGTGCCAGCAGTGAAGGGGACAGGCCTTCGGGGCAGTACTTC CASSEGDRPSGQYF
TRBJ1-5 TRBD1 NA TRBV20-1 TGCAGTGCTAATGAGCAGGGGGGTCAGCCCCAGCATTTT CSANEQGGQPQHF
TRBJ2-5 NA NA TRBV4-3 TGCGCCAGCAGCCAAGAGGAGGGCGAGGGCTTCGAGACCCAGTACTTC CASSQEEGEGFETQYF
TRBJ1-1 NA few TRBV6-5 TGTGCCAGCAGTCCCCGAGCGGTTTACACTGAAGCTTTCTTT CASSPRAVYTEAFF
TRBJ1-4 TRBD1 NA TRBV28 TGTGCCAGCATCCAGGGGGAAGGGGAAAAACTGTTTTTT CASIQGEGEKLFF
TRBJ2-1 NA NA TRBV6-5 TGTGCCAGCAGGACCCGACAGGTAGATAATCATGAGCAGTTCTTC CASRTRQVDNHEQFF
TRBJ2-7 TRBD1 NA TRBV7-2 TGTGCCAGCAGCTTCCTTTATGAGGGGGCGGTGCAGTACTTC CASSFLYEGAVQYF
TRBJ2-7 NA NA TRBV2 TGTGCCAGCAGGGGTACCATAGCCGACGAGCAGTACTTC CASRGTIADEQYF
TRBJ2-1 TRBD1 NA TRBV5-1 TGCGCCAGCAGCTCCGGGACAGGGGGCCTCGATGAGCAGTTCTTC CASSSGTGGLDEQFF
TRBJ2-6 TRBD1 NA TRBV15 TGTGCCACCAGCTCGGGACAGGGAAGTTTTGGGGCCAACGTCCTGACTTTC CATSSGQGSFGANVLTF
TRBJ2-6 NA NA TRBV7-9 TGTGCCAGCAGCTTAGTGTTATCTGGGGCCAACGTCCTGACTTTC CASSLVLSGANVLTF
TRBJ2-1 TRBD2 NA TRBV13 TGTGCCAGCCGACGGTGGGGAGGGCCGTACAATGAGCAGTTCTTC CASRRWGGPYNEQFF
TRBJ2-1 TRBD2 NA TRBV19 TGTGCCAGTAGTGGCACTAGCGGGAGGGCCATCGCGTACAATGAGCAGTTCTTC CASSGTSGRAIAYNEQFF
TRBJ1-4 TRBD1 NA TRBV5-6 TGTGCCAGCAGCTCCCGACAGGGAGTGAATGAAAAACTGTTTTTT CASSSRQGVNEKLFF
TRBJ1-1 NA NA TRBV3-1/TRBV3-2 TGTGCCAGCAGCCAACAGACAGCTTACACTGAAGCTTTCTTT CASSQQTAYTEAFF
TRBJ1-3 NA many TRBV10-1 TGCGCCAGCAGTCCATCCAACTCTGGAAACACCATATATTTT CASSPSNSGNTIYF
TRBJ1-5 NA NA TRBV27 TGTGCCAGCAGTTTAACCTATAGCAATCAGCCCCAGCATTTT CASSLTYSNQPQHF
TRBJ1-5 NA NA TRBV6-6 TGTGCCAGCATCCCCAACGGGGGAGGCAATCAGCCCCAGCATTTT CASIPNGGGNQPQHF
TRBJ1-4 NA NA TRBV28 TGTGCCAGCCTCGACTCTGCAACTAATGAAAAACTGTTTTTT CASLDSATNEKLFF
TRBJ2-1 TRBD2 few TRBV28 TGTGCCAGCAGTCCTAGGACTAGGTCCTATGAGCAGTTCTTC CASSPRTRSYEQFF
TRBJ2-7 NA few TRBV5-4 TGTGCCAGCAGCTTGCGAGGGGGTGGCCCCTACGAGCAGTACTTC CASSLRGGGPYEQYF
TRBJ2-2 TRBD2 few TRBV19 TGTGCCAGTAGTAAGGGACTAGCGGGAGCAACCGGGGAGCTGTTTTTT CASSKGLAGATGELFF
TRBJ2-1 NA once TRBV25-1 TGTGCCAGCAGTAGCGGACCTTACAATGAGCAGTTCTTC CASSSGPYNEQFF
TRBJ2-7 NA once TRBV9 TGTGCCAGCACCGTCGACCAGACTTCGACCTACGAGCAGTACTTC CASTVDQTSTYEQYF
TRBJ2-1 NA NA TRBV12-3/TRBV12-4 TGTGCCAGCAGACCAACCGACAGTGAGCAGTTCTTC CASRPTDSEQFF
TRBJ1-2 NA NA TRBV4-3 TGCGCCAGCAGCCAAGTGCGACTCTCTGGCTACACCTTC CASSQVRLSGYTF
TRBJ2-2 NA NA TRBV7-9 TGTGCCAGCAGCCCGTCTTTAGGGAGGGGGGTGCGCACCGGGGAGCTGTTTTTT CASSPSLGRGVRTGELFF
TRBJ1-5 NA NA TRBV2 TGTGCCAGCACGGGACAATATAGCAATCAGCCCCAGCATTTT CASTGQYSNQPQHF
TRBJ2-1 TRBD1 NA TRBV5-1 TGCGCCAGCAGCTTCGACAGGGCCAATGAGCAGTTCTTC CASSFDRANEQFF
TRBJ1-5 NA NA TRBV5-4 TGTGCCAGCAGCGGCGGGCCTCCGGGCAATCAGCCCCAGCATTTT CASSGGPPGNQPQHF
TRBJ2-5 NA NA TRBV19 TGTGCCAGTAGTATCGTAGGCGGAGGACGGGTCGGAGAGACCCAGTACTTC CASSIVGGGRVGETQYF
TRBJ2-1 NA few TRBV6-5 TGTGCCAGCAGGCTAGCGCCGAGCTCCTACAATGAGCAGTTCTTC CASRLAPSSYNEQFF
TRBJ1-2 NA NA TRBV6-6 TGTGCCAGCAGGGCGGACTATGGCTACACCTTC CASRADYGYTF
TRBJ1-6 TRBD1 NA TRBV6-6 TGTGCCAGCAGTCCCGGGACAGGGGGCAGCTCCTATAATTCACCCCTCCACTTT CASSPGTGGSSYNSPLHF
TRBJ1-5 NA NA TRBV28 TGTGCCAGCAGTTTAACCCACGGACAGACGCATCAGCCCCAGCATTTT CASSLTHGQTHQPQHF
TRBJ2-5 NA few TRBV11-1 TGTGCCAGCAGCTTAGGTAGAAATGAAGAGACCCAGTACTTC CASSLGRNEETQYF
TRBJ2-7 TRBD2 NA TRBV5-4 TGTGCCAGCAGCTTGAGCGGGAGGAGGTACGAGCAGTACTTC CASSLSGRRYEQYF